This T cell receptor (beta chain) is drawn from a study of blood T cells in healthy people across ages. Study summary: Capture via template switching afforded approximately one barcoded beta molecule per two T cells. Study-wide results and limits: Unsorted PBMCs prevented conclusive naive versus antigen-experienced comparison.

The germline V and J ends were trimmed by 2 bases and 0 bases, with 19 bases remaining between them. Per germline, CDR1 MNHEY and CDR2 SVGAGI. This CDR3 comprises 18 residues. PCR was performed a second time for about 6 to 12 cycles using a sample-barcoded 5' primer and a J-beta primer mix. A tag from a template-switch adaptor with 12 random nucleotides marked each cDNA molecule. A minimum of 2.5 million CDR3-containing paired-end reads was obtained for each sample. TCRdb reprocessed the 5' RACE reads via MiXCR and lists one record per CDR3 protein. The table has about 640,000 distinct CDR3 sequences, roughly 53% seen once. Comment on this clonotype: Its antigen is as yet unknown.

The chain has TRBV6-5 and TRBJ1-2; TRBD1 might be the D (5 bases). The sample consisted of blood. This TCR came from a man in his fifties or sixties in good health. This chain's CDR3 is CASSYRGTGGNANYGYTF. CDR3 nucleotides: TGTGCCAGCAGTTACAGAGGGACGGGGGGGAATGCTAACTATGGCTACACCTTC.